Listed below are T cell receptor beta chains from one sample, sequenced in a study of blood T cell repertoires in COVID-19. Sequenced by immunoSEQ multiplex PCR; TCRdb stores in-frame clones only, minus some. Of approximately 120,000 clones listed, around 86% are singletons. The specimen was peripheral blood. These receptors all stem from a human donor in a cohort sampled during active COVID-19. Each CDR3 is given with its conserved first and last residue. The D gene is left open where the match is weak. Clone size appears in some rows only: once, few, many, or a class for an expanded clone.

D gene	V gene	clone size	J gene	CDR3 protein	CDR3 DNA
NA	TRBV7-2	NA	TRBJ1-4	CASSLSGIGNEKLFF	TGTGCCAGCAGCTTATCGGGGATAGGTAATGAAAAACTGTTTTTT
TRBD2	TRBV27	NA	TRBJ2-7	CASSALAVNEQYF	TGTGCCAGCAGTGCCCTAGCGGTTAACGAGCAGTACTTC
NA	TRBV15	NA	TRBJ2-1	CATSPKRENEQFF	TGTGCCACCAGCCCTAAGAGGGAAAATGAGCAGTTCTTC
NA	TRBV11-2	once	TRBJ2-1	CASSLGLVSLVNEQFF	TGTGCCAGCAGCTTAGGACTAGTGTCGCTTGTCAATGAGCAGTTCTTC
NA	TRBV12-2	NA	TRBJ2-5	CASRSGQGTWETQYF	TGTGCAAGTCGCTCTGGACAGGGGACGTGGGAGACCCAGTACTTC
NA	TRBV18	NA	TRBJ1-1	CASSGSRGYNTEAFF	TGTGCCAGCTCAGGTTCCAGGGGCTATAACACTGAAGCTTTCTTT
NA	TRBV6-4	NA	TRBJ2-1	CASSSGWISRSYNEQFF	TGTGCCAGCAGTAGCGGGTGGATATCCCGCTCCTACAATGAGCAGTTCTTC
TRBD2	TRBV5-1	NA	TRBJ2-1	CASSLGSGISYNEQFF	TGCGCCAGCAGCTTGGGTAGCGGGATCTCCTACAATGAGCAGTTCTTC
NA	TRBV6-1	NA	TRBJ2-4	CASSEALMSGLAKNIQYF	TGTGCCAGCAGTGAAGCGCTAATGTCAGGGCTAGCCAAAAACATTCAGTACTTC
NA	TRBV5-4	NA	TRBJ2-7	CASTRQVPGYEQYF	TGTGCCAGCACCCGACAGGTACCAGGGTACGAGCAGTACTTC
TRBD1	TRBV19	few	TRBJ1-4	CASSMGTGPEKLFF	TGTGCCAGTAGTATGGGGACAGGACCTGAAAAACTGTTTTTT
TRBD1	TRBV6-2/TRBV6-3	NA	TRBJ2-5	CASSYGRTGGRETQYF	TGTGCCAGCAGTTACGGACGGACAGGGGGCAGGGAGACCCAGTACTTC
NA	TRBV11-2	NA	TRBJ1-1	CASSPRERTEAFF	TGTGCCAGCAGCCCGAGGGAGAGGACTGAAGCTTTCTTT
NA	TRBV7-9	NA	TRBJ2-7	CASSLGAPLGPYEQYF	TGTGCCAGCAGCTTAGGCGCTCCTCTTGGGCCCTACGAGCAGTACTTC
TRBD1	TRBV6-7	NA	TRBJ2-5	CASSFNPGQGCKDAQETQYF	TGTGCCAGCAGTTTCAACCCCGGACAGGGCTGTAAAGATGCCCAAGAGACCCAGTACTTC
NA	TRBV18	NA	TRBJ2-7	CASSPVLGDRGHEQYF	TGTGCCAGCTCCCCAGTTTTAGGAGATCGGGGTCACGAGCAGTACTTC
TRBD1	TRBV5-6	NA	TRBJ2-7	CASRTGAYEQYF	TGTGCCAGCAGGACAGGGGCCTACGAGCAGTACTTC
TRBD1	TRBV5-1	NA	TRBJ1-6	CASSLRQGNNSPLHF	TGCGCCAGCAGCCTAAGACAGGGGAATAATTCACCCCTCCACTTT
TRBD1	TRBV6-5	NA	TRBJ2-7	CASKGSGGSYEQYF	TGTGCCAGCAAGGGTTCAGGGGGCTCCTACGAGCAGTACTTC
NA	TRBV11-2	NA	TRBJ2-1	CASSHRDNEQFF	TGTGCCAGCAGCCACCGGGACAATGAGCAGTTCTTC
NA	TRBV19	NA	TRBJ1-3	CASSTLTTSGNTIYF	TGTGCCAGTAGTACCCTTACAACCTCTGGAAACACCATATATTTT
TRBD1	TRBV5-5	few	TRBJ1-1	CASSLGYRDSEAFF	TGTGCCAGCAGCTTGGGTTACCGGGACAGTGAAGCTTTCTTT
TRBD1	TRBV11-2	NA	TRBJ2-7	CASSLVSRDRLSYEQYF	TGTGCCAGCAGCTTAGTGTCAAGGGACAGGCTTTCCTACGAGCAGTACTTC
NA	TRBV7-8	once	TRBJ2-3	CASSPEGDTQYF	TGTGCCAGCAGCCCGGAGGGGGATACGCAGTATTTT
NA	TRBV19	NA	TRBJ2-7	CASSTYSGGSYEQYF	TGTGCCAGTAGTACATACAGCGGTGGCTCCTACGAGCAGTACTTC
TRBD1	TRBV2	NA	TRBJ1-2	CASSEDRAYGYTF	TGTGCCAGCAGCGAAGACAGGGCCTATGGCTACACCTTC